This TCR beta chain was sequenced for a study of Graves' ophthalmopathy and Graves' hyperthyroidism. General study points: Separation of ophthalmopathy from stable hyperthyroidism was achieved by a 13-signature model, at around 90% sensitivity and 81.08% specificity.

From RNA, the CDR3 regions of TCR beta chains were amplified and sequenced. Scientists carried out first-round RT-PCR using HTBI primers and then a second-round multiplex PCR. TCRdb reanalysed the multiplex PCR reads using MiXCR and keeps one entry per CDR3 protein. The repertoire holds about 550,000 distinct CDR3 sequences, with about two fifths as singletons. This clonotype is judged medium-sized. Its antigen is currently unknown. The clonotype comes from an adult man with Graves' hyperthyroidism. The sequenced sample was peripheral blood or thyroid tissue (not recorded which).

CDR3: CSVAASGLGETQYF. The CDR3 coding sequence is TGCAGCGTTGCGGCTAGCGGGTTGGGAGAGACCCAGTACTTC. J is TRBJ2-5 and V is TRBV29-1, with TRBD2 matching over 8 bases. The CDR3 contains 14 residues. Germline assignment: CDR1 SQVTM and CDR2 ANQGSEA. The J segment lost 4 bases and the V segment lost 4 bases, leaving 8 bases of the junction unmatched.